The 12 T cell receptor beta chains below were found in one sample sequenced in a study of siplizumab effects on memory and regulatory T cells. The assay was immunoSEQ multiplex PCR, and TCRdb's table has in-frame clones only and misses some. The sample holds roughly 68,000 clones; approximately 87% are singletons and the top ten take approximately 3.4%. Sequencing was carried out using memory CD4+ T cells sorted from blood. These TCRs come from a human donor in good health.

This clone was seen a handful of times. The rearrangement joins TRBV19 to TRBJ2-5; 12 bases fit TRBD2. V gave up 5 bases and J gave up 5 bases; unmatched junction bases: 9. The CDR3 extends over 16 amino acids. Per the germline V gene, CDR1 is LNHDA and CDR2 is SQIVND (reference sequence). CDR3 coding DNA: TGTGCCAGTAGTCCCCCCGGACTAGCGGGATGGGAGACCCAGTACTTC. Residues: CASSPPGLAGWETQYF.

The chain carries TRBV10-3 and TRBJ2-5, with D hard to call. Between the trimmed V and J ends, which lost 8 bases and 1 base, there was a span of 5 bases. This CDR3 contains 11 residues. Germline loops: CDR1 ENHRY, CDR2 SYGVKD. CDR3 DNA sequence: TGTGCCATCTCCTTCCAAGAGACCCAGTACTTC. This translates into CAISFQETQYF.

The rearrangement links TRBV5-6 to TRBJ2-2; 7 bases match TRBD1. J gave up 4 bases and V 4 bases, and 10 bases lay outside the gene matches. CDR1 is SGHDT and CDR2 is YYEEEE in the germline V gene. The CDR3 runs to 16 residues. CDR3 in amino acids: CASSTYSTGFTGELFF. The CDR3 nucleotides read TGTGCCAGCAGCACATATTCGACAGGGTTCACCGGGGAGCTGTTTTTT.

CDR3 DNA: TGTGCCAGCAGTTACGCTAGCGGGGGCAGCTACAATGAGCAGTTCTTC. Its protein is CASSYASGGSYNEQFF. The chain joins TRBV6-6 to TRBJ2-1; TRBD2 matches at 10 bases. J was trimmed by 3 bases and V by 2 bases; bases with no gene match: 4. CDR3 length: 16 amino acids. From germline, CDR1 is MNHNY and CDR2 SVGAGI (reference sequence).

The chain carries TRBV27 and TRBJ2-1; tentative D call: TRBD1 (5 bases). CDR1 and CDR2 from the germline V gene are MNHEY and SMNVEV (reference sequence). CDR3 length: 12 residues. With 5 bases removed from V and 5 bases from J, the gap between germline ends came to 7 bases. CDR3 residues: CASSRQNNEQFF. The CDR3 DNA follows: TGTGCCAGCAGTCGACAGAACAATGAGCAGTTCTTC.

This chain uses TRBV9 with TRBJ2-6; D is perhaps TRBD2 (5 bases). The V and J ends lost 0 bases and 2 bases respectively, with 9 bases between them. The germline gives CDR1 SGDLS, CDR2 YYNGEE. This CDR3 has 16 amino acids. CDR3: CASSVGGPPGANVLTF. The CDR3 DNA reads TGTGCCAGCAGCGTAGGCGGGCCTCCTGGGGCCAACGTCCTGACTTTC.

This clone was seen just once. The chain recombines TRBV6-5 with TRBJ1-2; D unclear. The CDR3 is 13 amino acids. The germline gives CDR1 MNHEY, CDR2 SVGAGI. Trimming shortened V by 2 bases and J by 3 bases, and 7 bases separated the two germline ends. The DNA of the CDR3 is TGTGCCAGCAGTTACGGCAGCGACTATGGCTACACCTTC. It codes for CASSYGSDYGYTF.

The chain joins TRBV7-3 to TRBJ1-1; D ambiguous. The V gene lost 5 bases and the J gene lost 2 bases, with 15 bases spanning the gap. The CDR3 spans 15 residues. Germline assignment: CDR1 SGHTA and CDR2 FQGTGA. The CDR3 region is CASSQTGVLNTEAFF. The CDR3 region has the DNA TGTGCCAGCAGCCAAACCGGGGTCCTAAACACTGAAGCTTTCTTT.

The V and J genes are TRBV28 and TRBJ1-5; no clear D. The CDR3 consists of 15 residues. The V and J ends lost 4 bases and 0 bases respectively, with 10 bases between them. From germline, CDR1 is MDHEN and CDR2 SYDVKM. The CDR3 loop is CASSSPTDSNQPQHF. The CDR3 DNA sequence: TGTGCCAGCAGTTCCCCGACGGATAGCAATCAGCCCCAGCATTTT.

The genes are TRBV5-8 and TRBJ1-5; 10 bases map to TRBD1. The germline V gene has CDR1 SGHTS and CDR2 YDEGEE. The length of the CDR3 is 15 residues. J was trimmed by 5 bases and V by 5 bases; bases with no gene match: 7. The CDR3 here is CASSSGTGADQPQHF. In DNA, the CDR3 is TGTGCCAGCAGTTCCGGGACAGGGGCTGATCAGCCCCAGCATTTT. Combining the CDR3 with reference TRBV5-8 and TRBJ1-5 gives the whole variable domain EAGVTQSPTHLIKTRGQQATLRCSPISGHTSVYWYQQALGLGLQFLLWYDEGEERNRGNFPPRFSGRQFPNYSSELNVNALELEDSALYLCASSSGTGADQPQHFGDGTRLSIL.

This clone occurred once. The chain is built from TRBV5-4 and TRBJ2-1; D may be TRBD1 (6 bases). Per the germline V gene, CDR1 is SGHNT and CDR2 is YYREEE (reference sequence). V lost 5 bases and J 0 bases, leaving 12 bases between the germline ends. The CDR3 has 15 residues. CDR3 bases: TGTGCCAGCAGGCCGGACAGCAGCTCCTACAATGAGCAGTTCTTC. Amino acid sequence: CASRPDSSSYNEQFF.

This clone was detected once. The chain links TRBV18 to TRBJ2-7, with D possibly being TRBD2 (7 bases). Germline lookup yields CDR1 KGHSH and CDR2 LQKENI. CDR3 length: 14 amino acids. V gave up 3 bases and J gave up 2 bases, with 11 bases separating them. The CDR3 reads CASSPGGRTYEQYF. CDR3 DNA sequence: TGTGCCAGCTCACCGGGGGGGCGAACCTACGAGCAGTACTTC.